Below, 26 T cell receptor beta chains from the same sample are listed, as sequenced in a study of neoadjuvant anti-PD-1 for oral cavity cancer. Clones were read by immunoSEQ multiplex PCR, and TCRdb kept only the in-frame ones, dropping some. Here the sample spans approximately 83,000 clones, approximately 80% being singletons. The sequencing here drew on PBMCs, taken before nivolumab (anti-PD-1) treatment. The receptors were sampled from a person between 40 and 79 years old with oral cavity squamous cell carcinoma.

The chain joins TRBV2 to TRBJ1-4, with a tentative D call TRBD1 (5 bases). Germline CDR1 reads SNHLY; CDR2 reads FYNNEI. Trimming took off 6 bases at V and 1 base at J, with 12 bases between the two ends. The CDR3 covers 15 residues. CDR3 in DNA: TGTGCCAGCAGCGCTCAGGGAGTAACTAATGAAAAACTGTTTTTT. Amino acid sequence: CASSAQGVTNEKLFF. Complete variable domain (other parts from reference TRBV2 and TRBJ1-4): EPEVTQTPSHQVTQMGQEVILRCVPISNHLYFYWYRQILGQKVEFLVSFYNNEISEKSEIFDDQFSVERPDGSNFTLKIRSTKLEDSAMYFCASSAQGVTNEKLFFGSGTQLSVL.

Written as DNA, the CDR3 is TGTGCCAGCAGTCGTACAGGGGTTGTTACCGGGGAGCTGTTTTTT. The encoded protein is CASSRTGVVTGELFF. The rearrangement uses TRBV6-5 and TRBJ2-2, with 7 bases fitting TRBD1. CDR3 size: 15 residues. Germline CDR1 reads MNHEY; CDR2 reads SVGAGI. The J segment lost 5 bases and the V segment lost 5 bases, leaving 8 bases of the junction unmatched.

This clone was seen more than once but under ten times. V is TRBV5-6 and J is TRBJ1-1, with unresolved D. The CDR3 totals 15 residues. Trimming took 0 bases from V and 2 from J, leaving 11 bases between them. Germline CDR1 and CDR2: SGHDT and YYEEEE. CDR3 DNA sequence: TGTGCCAGCAGCTTGGTTGGCAGCATTAACACTGAAGCTTTCTTT. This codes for CASSLVGSINTEAFF.

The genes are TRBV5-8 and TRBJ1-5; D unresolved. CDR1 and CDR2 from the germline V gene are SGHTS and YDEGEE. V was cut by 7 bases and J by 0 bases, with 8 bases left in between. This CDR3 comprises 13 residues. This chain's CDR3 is CASRTSSNQPQHF. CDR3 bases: TGTGCCAGCCGAACCTCTAGCAATCAGCCCCAGCATTTT.

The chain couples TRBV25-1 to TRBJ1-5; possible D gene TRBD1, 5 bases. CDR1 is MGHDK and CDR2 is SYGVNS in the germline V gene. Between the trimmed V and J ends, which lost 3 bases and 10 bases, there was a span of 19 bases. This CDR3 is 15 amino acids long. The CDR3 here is CASSEPTPSGAPQHF. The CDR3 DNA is TGTGCCAGCAGTGAGCCTACCCCCTCCGGGGCCCCCCAGCATTTT.

CDR3 loop: CASSPGLAGGSSYNEQFF. The CDR3 DNA reads as TGTGCCAGCAGCCCGGGACTAGCGGGGGGGTCCTCCTACAATGAGCAGTTCTTC. This rearrangement joins TRBV9 to TRBJ2-1, with 16 positions matching TRBD2. The CDR3 is made up of 18 amino acids. The germline gives CDR1 SGDLS, CDR2 YYNGEE. After removal of 4 bases from V and 0 bases from J, the junction contained 4 bases not matched to a gene.

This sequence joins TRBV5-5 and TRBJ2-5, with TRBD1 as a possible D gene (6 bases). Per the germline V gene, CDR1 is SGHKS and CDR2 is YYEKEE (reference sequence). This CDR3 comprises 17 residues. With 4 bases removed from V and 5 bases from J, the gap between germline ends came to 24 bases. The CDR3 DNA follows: TGTGCCAGCAGCCGTCCCTTAATGGGGGCCGATTGGGAGACCCAGTACTTC. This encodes CASSRPLMGADWETQYF.

The CDR3 region has the DNA TGTGCCAGCAGCTTCGGACTAGCGGGACCAACCGGGGAGCTGTTTTTT. It specifies CASSFGLAGPTGELFF. The gene calls are TRBV5-6 and TRBJ2-2, with 12 bases fitting TRBD2. The CDR3 loop spans 16 amino acids. Per the germline V gene, CDR1 is SGHDT and CDR2 is YYEEEE. Germline trimming cut 2 bases from V and 5 bases from J; bases unmatched to any gene: 4. The full variable domain, in which reference TRBV5-6 and TRBJ2-2 provide the parts outside the CDR3, is DAGVTQSPTHLIKTRGQQVTLRCSPKSGHDTVSWYQQALGQGPQFIFQYYEEEERQRGNFPDRFSGHQFPNYSSELNVNALLLGDSALYLCASSFGLAGPTGELFFGEGSRLTVL.

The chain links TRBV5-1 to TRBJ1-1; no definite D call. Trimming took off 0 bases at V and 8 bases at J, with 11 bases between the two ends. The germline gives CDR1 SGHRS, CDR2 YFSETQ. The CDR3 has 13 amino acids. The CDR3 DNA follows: TGCGCCAGCAGCTTGGAGGCAGCACCCGAAGCTTTCTTT. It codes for CASSLEAAPEAFF.

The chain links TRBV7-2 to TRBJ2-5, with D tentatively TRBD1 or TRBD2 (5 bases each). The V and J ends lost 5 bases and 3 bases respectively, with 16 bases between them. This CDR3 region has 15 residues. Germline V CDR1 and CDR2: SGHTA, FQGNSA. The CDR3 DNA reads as TGTGCCAGCAGCGCGCTACGGGACGGAAAAGAGACCCAGTACTTC. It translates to CASSALRDGKETQYF.

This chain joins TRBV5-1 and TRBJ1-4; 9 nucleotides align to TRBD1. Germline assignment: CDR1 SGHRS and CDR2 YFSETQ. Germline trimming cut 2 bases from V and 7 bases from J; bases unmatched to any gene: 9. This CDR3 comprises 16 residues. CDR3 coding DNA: TGCGCCAGCAGCTTACGAGGACAGGGGAACTCTGAAAAACTGTTTTTT. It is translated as CASSLRGQGNSEKLFF.

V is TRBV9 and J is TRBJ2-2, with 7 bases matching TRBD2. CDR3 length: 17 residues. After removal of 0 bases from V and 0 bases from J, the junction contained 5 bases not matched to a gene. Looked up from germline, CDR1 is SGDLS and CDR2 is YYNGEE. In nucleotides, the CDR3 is TGTGCCAGCAGCGTAGCGGGAGGACTTACGAACACCGGGGAGCTGTTTTTT. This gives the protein CASSVAGGLTNTGELFF.

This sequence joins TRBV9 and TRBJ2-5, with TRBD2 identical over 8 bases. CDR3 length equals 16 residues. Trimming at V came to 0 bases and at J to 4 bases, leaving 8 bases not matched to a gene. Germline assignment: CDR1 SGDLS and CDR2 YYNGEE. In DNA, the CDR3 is TGTGCCAGCAGCGTAGGAACGGGAGGGCCGGGAGAGACCCAGTACTTC. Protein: CASSVGTGGPGETQYF.

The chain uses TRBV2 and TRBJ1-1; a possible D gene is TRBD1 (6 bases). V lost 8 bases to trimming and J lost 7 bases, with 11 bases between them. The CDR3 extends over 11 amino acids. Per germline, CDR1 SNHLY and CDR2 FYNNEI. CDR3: CASGQMDEAFF. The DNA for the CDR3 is TGTGCCAGCGGACAGATGGATGAAGCTTTCTTT.

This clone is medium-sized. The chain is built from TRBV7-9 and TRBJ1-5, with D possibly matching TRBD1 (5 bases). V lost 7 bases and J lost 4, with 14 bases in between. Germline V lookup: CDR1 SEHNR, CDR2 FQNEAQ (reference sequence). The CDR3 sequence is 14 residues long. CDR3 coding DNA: TGTGCCAGCACCCTAAGTGAGGGGAATCAGCCCCAGCATTTT. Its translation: CASTLSEGNQPQHF. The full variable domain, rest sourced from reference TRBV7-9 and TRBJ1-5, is DTGVSQNPRHKITKRGQNVTFRCDPISEHNRLYWYRQTLGQGPEFLTYFQNEAQLEKSRLLSDRFSAERPKGSFSTLEIQRTEQGDSAMYLCASTLSEGNQPQHFGDGTRLSIL.

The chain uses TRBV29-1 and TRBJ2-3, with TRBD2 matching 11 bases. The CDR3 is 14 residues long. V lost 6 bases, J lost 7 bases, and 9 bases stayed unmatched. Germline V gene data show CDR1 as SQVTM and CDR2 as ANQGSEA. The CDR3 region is CSVLSGGVGNTQYF. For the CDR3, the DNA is TGCAGCGTCCTTAGCGGGGGGGTTGGGAATACGCAGTATTTT.

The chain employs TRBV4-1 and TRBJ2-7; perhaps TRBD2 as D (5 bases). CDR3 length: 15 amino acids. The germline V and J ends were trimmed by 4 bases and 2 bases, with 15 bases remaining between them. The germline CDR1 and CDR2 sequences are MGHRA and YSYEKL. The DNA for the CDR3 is TGCGCCAGCAGCCCTCCCGAGCGGAACGCCTACGAGCAGTACTTC. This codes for CASSPPERNAYEQYF.

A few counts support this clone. CDR3 coding DNA: TGTGCCAGCAGTATCCTAGCGGGAGGGGTAAACGAGCAGTACTTC. This gives the protein CASSILAGGVNEQYF. The chain couples TRBV27 to TRBJ2-7; 12 bases match TRBD2. Germline trimming cut 5 bases from V and 5 bases from J; bases unmatched to any gene: 7. Germline CDR1 reads MNHEY; CDR2 reads SMNVEV (reference sequence). This CDR3 contains 15 residues.

The DNA of the CDR3 is TGTGCCAGCAGTTTTCTATCAGTTAAGAGCTCCTACAATGAGCAGTTCTTC. Its translation: CASSFLSVKSSYNEQFF. The rearrangement joins TRBV27 to TRBJ2-1; D not certain. CDR1 is MNHEY and CDR2 is SMNVEV in the germline V gene (reference sequence). The CDR3 sequence is 17 residues long. The V end was cut by 3 bases, the J end by 0 bases, with 15 bases between.

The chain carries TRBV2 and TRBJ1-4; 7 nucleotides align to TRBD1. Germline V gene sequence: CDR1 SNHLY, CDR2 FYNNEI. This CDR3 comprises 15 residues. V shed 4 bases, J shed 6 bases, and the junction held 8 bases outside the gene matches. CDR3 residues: CASSANRGGDEKLFF. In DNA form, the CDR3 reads TGTGCCAGCAGTGCCAACAGGGGAGGGGATGAAAAACTGTTTTTT. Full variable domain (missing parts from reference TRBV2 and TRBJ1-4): EPEVTQTPSHQVTQMGQEVILRCVPISNHLYFYWYRQILGQKVEFLVSFYNNEISEKSEIFDDQFSVERPDGSNFTLKIRSTKLEDSAMYFCASSANRGGDEKLFFGSGTQLSVL.

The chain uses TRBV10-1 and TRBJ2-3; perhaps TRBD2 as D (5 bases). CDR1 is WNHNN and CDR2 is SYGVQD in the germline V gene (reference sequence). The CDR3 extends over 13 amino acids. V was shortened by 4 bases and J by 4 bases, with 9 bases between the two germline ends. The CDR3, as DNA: TGCGCCAGCAGTGCGAGAGGGTCAGATACGCAGTATTTT. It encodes CASSARGSDTQYF.

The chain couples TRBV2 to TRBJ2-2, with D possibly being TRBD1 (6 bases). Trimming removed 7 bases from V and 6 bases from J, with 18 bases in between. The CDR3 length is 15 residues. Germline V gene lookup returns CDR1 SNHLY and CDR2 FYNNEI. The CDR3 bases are TGTGCCAGCAACTCCGGACAGCAGATTCCCGGGGAGCTGTTTTTT. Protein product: CASNSGQQIPGELFF.

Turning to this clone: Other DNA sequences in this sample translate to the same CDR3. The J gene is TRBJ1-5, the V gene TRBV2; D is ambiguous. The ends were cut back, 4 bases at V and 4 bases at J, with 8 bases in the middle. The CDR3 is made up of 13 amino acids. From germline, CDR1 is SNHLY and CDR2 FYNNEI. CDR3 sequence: CASSVGPNQPQHF. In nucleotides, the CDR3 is TGTGCCAGCAGTGTTGGACCGAATCAGCCCCAGCATTTT. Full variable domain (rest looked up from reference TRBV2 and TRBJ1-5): EPEVTQTPSHQVTQMGQEVILRCVPISNHLYFYWYRQILGQKVEFLVSFYNNEISEKSEIFDDQFSVERPDGSNFTLKIRSTKLEDSAMYFCASSVGPNQPQHFGDGTRLSIL.

CDR3 in amino acids: CASSPLAGASNEQFF. The CDR3 region has the DNA TGCGCCAGCAGCCCTCTAGCGGGAGCCTCCAATGAGCAGTTCTTC. The J gene is TRBJ2-1, the V gene TRBV10-1, with 10 bases identical to TRBD2. Looked up from germline, CDR1 is WNHNN and CDR2 is SYGVQD (reference sequence). The V gene end was trimmed by 6 bases and the J gene end by 6 bases; junction bases not matched to a gene: 8. The CDR3 loop spans 15 amino acids.

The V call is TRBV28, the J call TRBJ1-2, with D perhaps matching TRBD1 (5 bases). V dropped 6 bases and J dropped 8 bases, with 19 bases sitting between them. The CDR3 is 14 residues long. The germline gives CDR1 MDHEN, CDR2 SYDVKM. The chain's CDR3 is CASRLGNGARGYTF. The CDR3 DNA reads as TGTGCCAGCAGGCTGGGGAATGGGGCGCGGGGCTACACCTTC.

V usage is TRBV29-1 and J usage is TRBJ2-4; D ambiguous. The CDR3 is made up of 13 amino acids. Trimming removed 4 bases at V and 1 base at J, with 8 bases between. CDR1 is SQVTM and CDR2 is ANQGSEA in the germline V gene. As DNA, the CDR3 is TGCAGCGTTGTAGTTGGTGCCAAAAACATTCAGTACTTC. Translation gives CSVVVGAKNIQYF. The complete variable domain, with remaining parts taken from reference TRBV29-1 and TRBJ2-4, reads SAVISQKPSRDICQRGTSLTIQCQVDSQVTMMFWYRQQPGQSLTLIATANQGSEATYESGFVIDKFPISRPNLTFSTLTVSNMSPEDSSIYLCSVVVGAKNIQYFGAGTRLSVL.